This T cell receptor beta chain was sequenced for a study of CD8 T cells in ankylosing spondylitis. Points from the study as a whole: In ankylosing spondylitis patients, matched synovial fluid reportedly showed significant enrichment of disease-linked clones. Among TCR beta sequences, a motif of several highly homologous variants appeared characteristic of ankylosing spondylitis blood. Disease-linked clones bore a CD8+ phenotype, appearing relatively rarely in peripheral blood.

As the method for making TCR beta libraries, quantitative 5'-RACE with molecular barcodes was used. MiXCR was run by TCRdb on the 5' RACE reads, yielding one entry per CDR3 protein. Of 200,000 to 250,000 distinct CDR3 sequences listed, roughly 10% are singletons. Germline V CDR1 and CDR2: SGHRS, YFSETQ. CDR3 length equals 14 residues. V was trimmed by 4 bases and J by 0 bases, leaving 8 bases between them. This clonotype was counted many times. Its target is not known. The origin of this receptor is a male donor with ankylosing spondylitis or in good health (not recorded which). The sequenced sample was blood, either unsorted or a sorted T cell fraction (not recorded which). The V and J genes are TRBV5-1 and TRBJ2-1; weak D call: TRBD2 (6 bases). The CDR3 DNA reads as TGCGCCAGCAGCCGGGAGAGCTCCTACAATGAGCAGTTCTTC. Amino acid sequence: CASSRESSYNEQFF.